This record looks at one TCR beta chain sequence and its context. What it binds is unknown. This sample was taken from a study of cytomegalovirus exposure and HLA in healthy donors. V was pared by 5 bases and J by 4 bases, with 11 bases between. Germline V gene data show CDR1 as MNHNS and CDR2 as SASEGT. The CDR3 has 13 amino acids. General observations from the study: Sequencing likely generated an artifact that appeared as a cluster of highly shared sequence variants. Accurate HLA-A and HLA-B prediction from TCR beta sequences was reported for most subjects.

It was with 60 Vbeta and 13 Jbeta primers that the PCR ran. Sequenced by immunoSEQ multiplex PCR; TCRdb stores in-frame clones only, minus some. The clone table shows 100,000 to 150,000 clones, with the ten largest holding about 1.4%. The chain is built from TRBV6-1 and TRBJ1-2, with no clear D. The sequenced sample was PBMCs. The receptor's source is a woman in her thirties or forties in good health and CMV-seronegative. The CDR3 DNA follows: TGTGCCAGCAGTAATCTAGACGGCTATGGCTACACCTTC. This codes for CASSNLDGYGYTF.